Shown below are 5 T cell receptor beta chains from a single sample sequenced in a study of T cell changes during pregnancy in multiple sclerosis. Repertoires were generated with immunoSEQ multiplex PCR, while TCRdb's copy carries only in-frame clones and drops some. The table lists more than 65,000 clones, roughly 93% of them singletons. The specimen comprised peripheral blood, sampled in the first trimester of pregnancy. These receptors were obtained from a female donor with multiple sclerosis, enrolled in a pregnancy study.

The chain uses TRBV4-3 and TRBJ2-1; TRBD2 aligns across 8 bases. The V segment lost 1 base and the J segment 8 bases; nucleotides outside the gene matches: 7. Germline CDR1 is LGHNA and CDR2 is YSLEER. The CDR3 contains 15 residues. CDR3 sequence: CASSQGRGVVYEQFF. For the CDR3, the DNA is TGCGCCAGCAGCCAAGGGCGGGGGGTGGTCTATGAGCAGTTCTTC.

This CDR3 reads CASSSPWAGNMNTEAFF. As DNA, the CDR3 is TGTGCCAGCAGCTCACCATGGGCAGGGAACATGAACACTGAAGCTTTCTTT. V is TRBV7-3 and J is TRBJ1-1, with D perhaps TRBD1 (5 bases). Trimming removed 4 bases from V and 0 bases from J, with 18 bases in between. The CDR3 is 17 residues long. The germline V gene encodes CDR1 SGHTA and CDR2 FQGTGA.

This clone was counted only a few times. V and J are TRBV5-8 and TRBJ2-5; TRBD2 agrees at 10 bases. The CDR3 covers 15 residues. Germline V gives CDR1 SGHTS, CDR2 YDEGEE. Losses at the gene ends were 2 bases for V and 4 bases for J; bases not matched to a gene: 5. As DNA, the CDR3 is TGTGCCAGCAGCTTATCCAGCGGGAGGGGAGAGACCCAGTACTTC. Translation: CASSLSSGRGETQYF. Based on the CDR3 plus reference TRBV5-8 and TRBJ2-5, the full variable domain is EAGVTQSPTHLIKTRGQQATLRCSPISGHTSVYWYQQALGLGLQFLLWYDEGEERNRGNFPPRFSGRQFPNYSSELNVNALELEDSALYLCASSLSSGRGETQYFGPGTRLLVL.

In this sample, this clone turned up once. CDR3 sequence (DNA): TGTGCCAGCAGCTTGGATAGCGGGGCAGATACGCAGTATTTT. Translation gives CASSLDSGADTQYF. The J gene is TRBJ2-3, the V gene TRBV5-4; TRBD2 aligns across 8 bases. CDR3 length: 14 amino acids. V lost 0 bases, J lost 4 bases, and 1 base stayed unmatched. CDR1 SGHNT and CDR2 YYREEE come from the germline V gene (reference sequence). Full variable domain (rest looked up from reference TRBV5-4 and TRBJ2-3): ETGVTQSPTHLIKTRGQQVTLRCSSQSGHNTVSWYQQALGQGPQFIFQYYREEENGRGNFPPRFSGLQFPNYSSELNVNALELDDSALYLCASSLDSGADTQYFGPGTRLTVL.

The chain has TRBV7-3 and TRBJ2-1; TRBD2 matches at 12 bases. Germline CDR1 and CDR2: SGHTA and FQGTGA. V was clipped by 5 bases and J by 5 bases; unmatched bases: 4. The CDR3 length is 15 residues. This CDR3 reads CASSHRLAGDNEQFF. For the CDR3, the DNA is TGTGCCAGCAGCCACAGACTAGCGGGGGACAATGAGCAGTTCTTC.